A single sample is the source of the 16 T cell receptor beta chains below, sequenced in a study of cytomegalovirus exposure and HLA in healthy donors. PCR used 60 Vbeta primers and 13 Jbeta primers. The data were produced by immunoSEQ multiplex PCR, yet TCRdb's version contains in-frame clones alone and is incomplete. The profile shows about 200,000 clones, around 78% of them singletons. The sample was PBMCs. The receptors originated from a man aged 30-40 years in good health and CMV-seronegative.

This sequence joins TRBV9 and TRBJ2-1, with D perhaps TRBD1 (5 bases). Trimming shortened V by 0 bases and J by 4 bases, and 14 bases separated the two germline ends. Germline V CDR1 and CDR2: SGDLS, YYNGEE. The CDR3 is 16 residues long. The CDR3 spells CASSVAAGAFYNEQFF. Written as DNA, the CDR3 is TGTGCCAGCAGCGTAGCGGCTGGGGCATTTTACAATGAGCAGTTCTTC.

This chain links TRBV10-3 with TRBJ1-3; D might be TRBD1 (5 bases). Trimming shortened V by 6 bases and J by 0 bases, and 9 bases separated the two germline ends. The CDR3 has 14 residues. Germline V gives CDR1 ENHRY, CDR2 SYGVKD. The CDR3 nucleotides read TGTGCCATCAGCCTAGGGGTCTCTGGAAACACCATATATTTT. Its protein is CAISLGVSGNTIYF.

This rearrangement joins TRBV5-1 to TRBJ2-3, with 7 bases identical to TRBD2. This CDR3 contains 18 residues. CDR1 and CDR2 from the germline V gene are SGHRS and YFSETQ. With V trimmed by 4 bases and J by 4 bases, 18 bases remained unmatched. CDR3 in DNA: TGCGCCAGCAGCCTGGATGGGAGGGCTAGTACGGGTCCAGATACGCAGTATTTT. Residues: CASSLDGRASTGPDTQYF.

This chain joins TRBV28 and TRBJ1-1, with 7 bases that match TRBD1. The CDR3 loop spans 14 amino acids. Germline V gene sequence: CDR1 MDHEN, CDR2 SYDVKM. The V and J ends lost 6 bases and 1 base, in that order; junction bases with no gene match: 5. This CDR3 reads CASSLTGTNTEAFF. CDR3 in DNA: TGTGCCAGCAGCTTGACAGGGACGAACACTGAAGCTTTCTTT.

The chain is built from TRBV11-3 and TRBJ2-3, with 8 nucleotides matching TRBD2. This CDR3 is 15 amino acids long. J lost 3 bases, V lost 2 bases, and 4 bases had no gene match. Germline V gives CDR1 SGHNT, CDR2 YENEEA. CDR3 sequence (DNA): TGTGCCAGCAGCTTATCTCGCGGGGGGACAGATACGCAGTATTTT. It codes for CASSLSRGGTDTQYF.

This clone was observed a handful of times. The chain employs TRBV28 and TRBJ1-1; possible D gene TRBD1, 5 bases. Germline lookup yields CDR1 MDHEN and CDR2 SYDVKM. The CDR3 runs 12 residues. The V gene lost 7 bases and the J gene lost 4 bases, with 10 bases spanning the gap. The CDR3 bases are TGTGCCAGCAACCAGGGTAGCACTGAAGCTTTCTTT. Its translation: CASNQGSTEAFF.

The J gene is TRBJ2-3, the V gene TRBV10-2; D is possibly TRBD1 (5 bases). Germline CDR1 WSHSY, CDR2 SAAADI. The CDR3 contains 15 residues. V gave up 3 bases and J gave up 9 bases, with 19 bases separating them. The CDR3, as DNA: TGCGCCAGCAGTGATGGGGCGGATTTCCCCGGGACGCAGTATTTT. Translated, it gives CASSDGADFPGTQYF.

The chain employs TRBV28 and TRBJ1-1, with TRBD1 matching over 9 bases. The CDR3 loop spans 15 amino acids. V lost 1 base to trimming and J lost 8 bases; unmatched junction nucleotides: 8. CDR1 and CDR2 from the germline V gene are MDHEN and SYDVKM. CDR3 sequence reads: CASSLFDRGAPEAFF. The CDR3 DNA follows: TGTGCCAGCAGTTTATTCGACAGGGGGGCCCCAGAAGCTTTCTTT.

The chain joins TRBV18 to TRBJ1-4; no clear D gene. CDR3 size: 17 residues. Germline CDR1 reads KGHSH; CDR2 reads LQKENI. V shed 3 bases and J shed 4 bases, with 18 bases lying between them. CDR3 bases: TGTGCCAGCTCACCTTTGGCGGGCTCGCTTGGTAATGAAAAACTGTTTTTT. It is translated as CASSPLAGSLGNEKLFF.

The rearrangement joins TRBV10-1 to TRBJ1-2, with 10 positions matching TRBD1. CDR3 length: 15 residues. V gave up 4 bases and J gave up 4 bases; unmatched junction bases: 6. CDR1 WNHNN and CDR2 SYGVQD come from the germline V gene (reference sequence). The CDR3 sequence is CASSARTGGIYGYTF. The CDR3 DNA is TGCGCCAGCAGTGCTCGGACAGGGGGAATCTATGGCTACACCTTC.

This clone was seen only a few times. The chain uses TRBV7-3 and TRBJ2-7; D perhaps matches TRBD2 (5 bases). This CDR3 is built from 21 residues. Germline CDR1 is SGHTA and CDR2 is FQGTGA. Between the trimmed V and J ends, which lost 2 bases and 2 bases, there was a span of 31 bases. Written as DNA, the CDR3 is TGTGCCAGCAGCTTATCCCTATCGAGGGCTGCACCCTCTCCACAAGCCTACGAGCAGTACTTC. It specifies CASSLSLSRAAPSPQAYEQYF.

The J gene is TRBJ1-1, the V gene TRBV7-9; no clear D. Germline CDR1 reads SEHNR; CDR2 reads FQNEAQ (reference sequence). V lost 1 base, J lost 5 bases, and 14 bases lay in between. The CDR3 is made up of 15 amino acids. CDR3 nucleotides: TGTGCCAGCAGCTTAGGAAGGGTTCGAGGGACTGAAGCTTTCTTT. As protein: CASSLGRVRGTEAFF.

The chain combines TRBV15 with TRBJ2-7, with 7 bases fitting TRBD2. The CDR3 has 15 residues. Germline assignment: CDR1 LNHNV and CDR2 YYDKDF (reference sequence). V was pared by 1 base and J by 3 bases, with 6 bases of the junction left unmatched. CDR3 region: CATSRGGGPHYEQYF. The CDR3 region has the DNA TGTGCCACCAGCAGAGGGGGAGGGCCCCACTACGAGCAGTACTTC.

In this sample, this clone turned up a few times. J is TRBJ1-1 and V is TRBV6-1, with a weak D call TRBD1 (6 bases). Deletions cut 7 bases from V and 5 bases from J, with 20 bases between. Germline loops: CDR1 MNHNS, CDR2 SASEGT. The CDR3 is made up of 15 amino acids. The CDR3 DNA reads as TGTGCCAGCACTGAGGGGGGGCATCGTCGGACTGAAGCTTTCTTT. Protein: CASTEGGHRRTEAFF.

The V and J genes are TRBV5-8 and TRBJ1-5; D unresolved. CDR3 size: 12 residues. The germline gives CDR1 SGHTS, CDR2 YDEGEE. The germline V and J ends were trimmed by 2 bases and 3 bases, with 3 bases remaining between them. The CDR3 DNA sequence: TGTGCCAGCAGCTTCCTCAATCAGCCCCAGCATTTT. As protein: CASSFLNQPQHF.

In its sample, this clone was seen once. The J gene is TRBJ1-1, the V gene TRBV30; the D is unclear. Trimming took off 4 bases at V and 0 bases at J, with 9 bases between the two ends. CDR3 length equals 13 residues. Germline loops: CDR1 GTSNPN, CDR2 SVGIG (reference sequence). Written as DNA, the CDR3 is TGTGCCTGGAAGAGGATCATGAACACTGAAGCTTTCTTT. Translation: CAWKRIMNTEAFF. Filled out from reference TRBV30 and TRBJ1-1, the complete variable domain reads SQTIHQWPATLVQPVGSPLSLECTVEGTSNPNLYWYRQAAGRGLQLLFYSVGIGQISSEVPQNLSASRPQDRQFILSSKKLLLSDSGFYLCAWKRIMNTEAFFGQGTRLTVV.